The 14 T cell receptor beta chains below come from one sample, sequenced in a study of Tregs in tolerant kidney transplant recipients. Assay: immunoSEQ multiplex PCR; the TCRdb copy retains only in-frame clones and omits some. This sample has 40,000 to 50,000 clones, with about 90% found just once. Sample: Tregs from blood. The receptors here all came from a human donor in good health.

The chain recombines TRBV5-1 with TRBJ2-6; 13 bases are a match to TRBD2. The CDR3 runs 20 residues. Looked up from germline, CDR1 is SGHRS and CDR2 is YFSETQ. V lost 3 bases, J lost 0 bases, and 9 bases stayed unmatched. The CDR3 DNA reads TGCGCCAGCAGCTCAAGACTAGCGGGAGGTCTCAGCTCTGGGGCCAACGTCCTGACTTTC. This sequence encodes CASSSRLAGGLSSGANVLTF.

The rearrangement links TRBV9 to TRBJ1-1; perhaps TRBD1 as D (5 bases). The CDR3 has 14 residues. CDR1 and CDR2 from the germline V gene are SGDLS and YYNGEE. Trimming shortened V by 3 bases and J by 1 base, and 10 bases separated the two germline ends. The CDR3 DNA reads TGTGCCAGCAGCGCGGGACCGCAGAACACTGAAGCTTTCTTT. Its translation is CASSAGPQNTEAFF.

CDR3 nucleotide sequence: TGTGCCTGGTCGACAGGAAGCAATCAGCCCCAGCATTTT. It encodes CAWSTGSNQPQHF. This chain links TRBV30 with TRBJ1-5; possibly TRBD1 for D (6 bases). V lost 5 bases and J lost 1, with 9 bases in between. Germline values: CDR1 GTSNPN, CDR2 SVGIG (reference sequence). The CDR3 runs 13 residues. Looking up the rest from reference TRBV30 and TRBJ1-5 gives the full variable domain: SQTIHQWPATLVQPVGSPLSLECTVEGTSNPNLYWYRQAAGRGLQLLFYSVGIGQISSEVPQNLSASRPQDRQFILSSKKLLLSDSGFYLCAWSTGSNQPQHFGDGTRLSIL.

The chain links TRBV7-8 to TRBJ1-1; 10 nucleotides match TRBD1. CDR1 and CDR2 from the germline V gene are SGHVS and FQNEAQ. This CDR3 has 22 residues. V lost 0 bases to trimming and J lost 0 bases; unmatched junction nucleotides: 19. The CDR3 protein is CASSLARTFGMRDRGVNTEAFF. The CDR3 DNA sequence: TGTGCCAGCAGCTTAGCGAGAACCTTTGGAATGAGGGACAGGGGAGTGAACACTGAAGCTTTCTTT.

V gene TRBV7-7 combines with J gene TRBJ2-1; 13 nucleotides match TRBD2. The CDR3 runs to 16 residues. Germline values: CDR1 SSHAT, CDR2 FNYEAQ (reference sequence). Unmatched junction bases numbered 10, after V lost 5 bases and J lost 9 bases. The DNA for the CDR3 is TGTGCCAGCAGCCCCGGGACTAGCGGGATGGGTATTGAGCAGTTCTTC. Translation gives CASSPGTSGMGIEQFF.

This chain links TRBV10-1 with TRBJ1-1, with TRBD1 matching 7 bases. The CDR3 contains 13 residues. The junction had 4 bases not matched to a gene; V was cut back by 7 bases and J by 2 bases. Germline V gives CDR1 WNHNN, CDR2 SYGVQD (reference sequence). The DNA of the CDR3 is TGCGCCAGCAAGGGACAGACAAACACTGAAGCTTTCTTT. As protein: CASKGQTNTEAFF.

The chain carries TRBV6-5 and TRBJ1-1; 7 bases match TRBD1. The germline CDR1 and CDR2 sequences are MNHEY and SVGAGI. Trimming removed 5 bases from V and 10 bases from J; junction bases left unmatched: 10. CDR3 size: 13 residues. CDR3: CASSRQTGRLAFF. The DNA for the CDR3 is TGTGCCAGCAGTCGCCAGACAGGGCGTCTAGCTTTCTTT.

This rearrangement joins TRBV5-4 to TRBJ2-1, with D uncertain. Germline CDR1 reads SGHNT; CDR2 reads YYREEE (reference sequence). V was trimmed by 3 bases and J by 4 bases, leaving 14 bases between them. This CDR3 contains 15 residues. For the CDR3, the DNA is TGTGCCAGCAGCTCGAGGAGCTACCTATACAATGAGCAGTTCTTC. Its translation is CASSSRSYLYNEQFF.

The chain joins TRBV7-9 to TRBJ1-2, with D possibly TRBD1 on 5 matching bases. Trimming removed 2 bases at V and 3 bases at J, with 7 bases between. The CDR3 runs to 13 residues. Germline CDR1 reads SEHNR; CDR2 reads FQNEAQ (reference sequence). CDR3 loop: CASSLLGDYGYTF. The CDR3 DNA reads as TGTGCCAGCAGCTTATTAGGGGACTATGGCTACACCTTC. Full variable domain (outside the CDR3, taken from reference TRBV7-9 and TRBJ1-2): DTGVSQNPRHKITKRGQNVTFRCDPISEHNRLYWYRQTLGQGPEFLTYFQNEAQLEKSRLLSDRFSAERPKGSFSTLEIQRTEQGDSAMYLCASSLLGDYGYTFGSGTRLTVV.

The chain joins TRBV5-1 to TRBJ1-1, with D unresolved. Deletions cut 2 bases from V and 1 base from J, with 12 bases between. CDR1 and CDR2 from the germline V gene are SGHRS and YFSETQ. The CDR3 contains 15 residues. The CDR3 is CASSFNRQKNTEAFF. In DNA, the CDR3 is TGCGCCAGCAGCTTCAATCGGCAGAAGAACACTGAAGCTTTCTTT. Based on the CDR3 plus reference TRBV5-1 and TRBJ1-1, the full variable domain is KAGVTQTPRYLIKTRGQQVTLSCSPISGHRSVSWYQQTPGQGLQFLFEYFSETQRNKGNFPGRFSGRQFSNSRSEMNVSTLELGDSALYLCASSFNRQKNTEAFFGQGTRLTVV.

The CDR3 spells CASSLTVNTGELFF. CDR3 nucleotide sequence: TGTGCCAGCAGCCTGACGGTAAACACCGGGGAGCTGTTTTTT. The V gene is TRBV11-2, the J gene TRBJ2-2; D remains unclear. Germline V CDR1 and CDR2: SGHAT, FQNNGV. The ends were cut back, 5 bases at V and 2 bases at J, with 9 bases in the middle. The CDR3 extends over 14 amino acids.

This CDR3 is CASRWSGGYTF. CDR3 coding DNA: TGTGCCAGCAGGTGGAGTGGGGGCTACACCTTC. The chain recombines TRBV6-5 with TRBJ1-2, with D uncertain. The germline gives CDR1 MNHEY, CDR2 SVGAGI. The CDR3 consists of 11 residues. The V end lost 6 bases, the J end lost 8 bases, and 10 bases lay between the germline ends.

This chain joins TRBV5-1 and TRBJ2-1; TRBD2 might be the D (5 bases). Between the trimmed V and J ends, which lost 0 bases and 9 bases, there was a span of 10 bases. Germline loops: CDR1 SGHRS, CDR2 YFSETQ. The CDR3 extends over 13 amino acids. CDR3 sequence reads: CASSLEAGIEQFF. The CDR3 nucleotides are TGCGCCAGCAGCTTGGAGGCCGGGATTGAGCAGTTCTTC.

This chain links TRBV9 with TRBJ2-3; D might be TRBD2 (6 bases). CDR1 SGDLS and CDR2 YYNGEE come from the germline V gene. With 7 bases removed from V and 6 bases from J, the gap between germline ends came to 15 bases. The CDR3 length is 13 residues. In nucleotides, the CDR3 is TGTGCCAGCGGGCGGGGACCGAGGGATACGCAGTATTTT. This codes for CASGRGPRDTQYF.